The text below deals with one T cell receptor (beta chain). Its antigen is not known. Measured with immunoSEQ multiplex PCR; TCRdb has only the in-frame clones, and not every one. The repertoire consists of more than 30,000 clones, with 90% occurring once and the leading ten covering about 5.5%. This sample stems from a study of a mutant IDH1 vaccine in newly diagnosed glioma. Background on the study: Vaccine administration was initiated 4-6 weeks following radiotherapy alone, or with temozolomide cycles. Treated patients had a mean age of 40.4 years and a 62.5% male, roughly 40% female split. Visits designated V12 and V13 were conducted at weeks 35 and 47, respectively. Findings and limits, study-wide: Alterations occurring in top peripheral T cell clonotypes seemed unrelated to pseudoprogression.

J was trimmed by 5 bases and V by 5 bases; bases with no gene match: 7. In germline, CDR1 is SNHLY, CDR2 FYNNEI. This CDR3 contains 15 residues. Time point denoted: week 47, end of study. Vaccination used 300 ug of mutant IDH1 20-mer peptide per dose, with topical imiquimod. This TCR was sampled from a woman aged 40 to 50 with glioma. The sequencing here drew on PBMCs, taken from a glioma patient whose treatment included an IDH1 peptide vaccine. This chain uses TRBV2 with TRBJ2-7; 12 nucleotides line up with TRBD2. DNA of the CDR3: TGTGCCAGCAGTCCGACTAGCGGGAGAGGTAACGAGCAGTACTTC. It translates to CASSPTSGRGNEQYF.